Presented here are 9 T cell receptor beta chains from one specimen sequenced in a study of blood T cell repertoires in COVID-19. Assay used: immunoSEQ multiplex PCR; TCRdb lists only in-frame clones, some missing. The table lists 330,000 or so clones, roughly 89% of them singletons, with 9.5% to 10% in the top ten. The sequenced material came from peripheral blood. These TCRs come from a man in his thirties or forties with COVID-19, enrolled during active disease.

The rearrangement links TRBV7-2 to TRBJ2-3, with 8 bases lining up with TRBD2. Germline V lookup: CDR1 SGHTA, CDR2 FQGNSA. The CDR3 loop spans 16 amino acids. Trimming cost V 3 bases and J 0 bases; bases outside gene matches: 5. The CDR3 region is CASSFNSGTSTDTQYF. The CDR3 DNA follows: TGTGCCAGCAGCTTCAATAGCGGGACCAGCACAGATACGCAGTATTTT.

This clone was found once. J is TRBJ2-1 and V is TRBV24-1, with a tentative D call TRBD1 (5 bases). Trimming removed 5 bases at V and 2 bases at J, with 12 bases between. CDR3 length equals 15 residues. Germline V CDR1 and CDR2: KGHDR, SFDVKD. Here the CDR3 DNA reads TGTGCCACCAGTGGGGGCAGGGCCGCCTACAATGAGCAGTTCTTC. Its translation: CATSGGRAAYNEQFF.

This chain uses TRBV7-9 with TRBJ2-7; D is possibly TRBD1 (6 bases). Germline CDR1 and CDR2: SEHNR and FQNEAQ (reference sequence). This CDR3 contains 14 residues. The V and J ends lost 3 bases and 3 bases respectively, with 12 bases between them. The CDR3 nucleotides are TGTGCCAGCAGCTTTGGACAGCCAGTCTACGAGCAGTACTTC. This translates into CASSFGQPVYEQYF.

This rearrangement joins TRBV10-3 to TRBJ2-5; 9 bases fit TRBD1. The germline gives CDR1 ENHRY, CDR2 SYGVKD. This CDR3 has 16 residues. V gave up 1 base and J gave up 5 bases; unmatched junction bases: 8. The CDR3 spells CAISELLNRGRETQYF. As DNA, the CDR3 is TGTGCCATCAGTGAGTTGTTGAACAGGGGGCGTGAGACCCAGTACTTC.

The chain joins TRBV11-3 to TRBJ2-7; D not resolved. With 0 bases removed from V and 2 bases from J, the gap between germline ends came to 5 bases. The CDR3 contains 13 residues. Per germline, CDR1 SGHNT and CDR2 YENEEA. The CDR3 protein is CASSLDPTYEQYF. The CDR3 coding sequence is TGTGCCAGCAGCTTAGATCCAACCTACGAGCAGTACTTC.

This chain links TRBV7-8 with TRBJ2-7; TRBD2 matches at 9 bases. Germline V gene lookup returns CDR1 SGHVS and CDR2 FQNEAQ. The CDR3 covers 15 residues. Trimming at V came to 3 bases and at J to 2 bases, leaving 5 bases not matched to a gene. The CDR3 sequence: CASSFSGSRPYEQYF. The CDR3 DNA reads as TGTGCCAGCAGCTTTAGCGGGAGCCGGCCCTACGAGCAGTACTTC.

The chain links TRBV4-2 to TRBJ1-6; 9 positions agree with TRBD1. With 0 bases clipped from V and 10 bases from J, the junction kept 7 bases outside the gene matches. The CDR3 extends over 16 amino acids. CDR1 is LGHNA and CDR2 is YNFKEQ in the germline V gene. The CDR3 loop reads CASSQDTWTGDSPLHF. CDR3 bases: TGTGCCAGCAGCCAAGATACCTGGACAGGGGACTCACCCCTCCACTTT.

Here the CDR3 reads CASSTTGGGQPQHF. The CDR3 nucleotides are TGTGCCAGCAGTACAACAGGGGGCGGACAGCCCCAGCATTTT. The chain employs TRBV2 and TRBJ1-5, with TRBD1 matching 9 bases. The J segment lost 7 bases and the V segment lost 5 bases, leaving 6 bases of the junction unmatched. Germline V lookup: CDR1 SNHLY, CDR2 FYNNEI. CDR3 length equals 14 residues.

The chain couples TRBV2 to TRBJ2-1, with D possibly matching TRBD2 (6 bases). CDR1 and CDR2 from the germline V gene are SNHLY and FYNNEI. CDR3 length equals 14 residues. V lost 8 bases and J lost 3, with 14 bases in between. CDR3 in DNA: TGTGCCAGCGTCACTAGCCCCCTCTACAATGAGCAGTTCTTC. This gives the protein CASVTSPLYNEQFF.